The entry that follows covers one T cell receptor beta chain sequence. This sample was taken from a study of technical replicates of blood from several donors. V was cut by 5 bases and J by 0 bases, with 23 bases left in between. CDR1 is SEHNR and CDR2 is FQNEAQ in the germline V gene (reference sequence). This CDR3 contains 18 residues. Repertoires were generated with immunoSEQ multiplex PCR, while TCRdb's copy carries only in-frame clones and drops some. Among around 76,000 clones listed, about 90% were seen once. This receptor was identified in a human donor in good health. This rearrangement joins TRBV7-9 to TRBJ2-7; no clear D. The sequencing input was T cells isolated from PBMCs. As DNA, the CDR3 is TGTGCCAGCAGCCGAACCCGTGATTTCCCACTACTCTCCTACGAGCAGTACTTC. Protein: CASSRTRDFPLLSYEQYF.